Sequencing of this T cell receptor (beta chain) was carried out in a study of T cell responses to AZD1222 COVID-19 vaccine. Regarding the study as a whole: Epitopes outside B.1.351 and B.1.1.7 mutated regions reportedly drew nearly half of spike TCRs.

The method was immunoSEQ multiplex PCR; TCRdb's version includes in-frame clones alone and lacks a portion of them. The sample carries some 99,000 clones, 70% to 85% recorded once. In its sample, this clone was seen once. Its antigen remains unidentified. This CDR3 region has 17 residues. Trimming cost V 0 bases and J 4 bases; bases outside gene matches: 12. Germline V gives CDR1 SGDLS, CDR2 YYNGEE. The sample consisted of peripheral blood, taken 28 days after the second AZD1222 dose. The chain employs TRBV9 and TRBJ1-2; TRBD1 agrees at 7 bases. The clonotype was recovered from an adult who received the AZD1222 COVID-19 vaccine. The CDR3 DNA sequence: TGTGCCAGCAGCGTAGCTGAGGGGGGGACAGCGATCTATGGCTACACCTTC. It translates to CASSVAEGGTAIYGYTF.